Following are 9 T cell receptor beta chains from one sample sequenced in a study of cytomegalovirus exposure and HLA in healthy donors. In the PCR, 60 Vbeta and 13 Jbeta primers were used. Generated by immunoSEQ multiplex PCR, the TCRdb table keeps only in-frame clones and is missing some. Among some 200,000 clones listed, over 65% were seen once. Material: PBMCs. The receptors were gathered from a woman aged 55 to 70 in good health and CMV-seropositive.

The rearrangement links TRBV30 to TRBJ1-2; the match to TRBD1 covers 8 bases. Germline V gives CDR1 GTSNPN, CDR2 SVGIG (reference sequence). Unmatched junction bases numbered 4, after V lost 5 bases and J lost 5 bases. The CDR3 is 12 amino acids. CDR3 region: CAWGTGPYGYTF. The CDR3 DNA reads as TGTGCCTGGGGGACAGGTCCTTATGGCTACACCTTC.

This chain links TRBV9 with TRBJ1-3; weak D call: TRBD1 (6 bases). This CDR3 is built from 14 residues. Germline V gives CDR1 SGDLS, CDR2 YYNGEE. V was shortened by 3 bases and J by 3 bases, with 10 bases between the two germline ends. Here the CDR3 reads CASSATTGGNTIYF. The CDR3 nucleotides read TGTGCCAGCAGCGCTACGACAGGTGGAAACACCATATATTTT.

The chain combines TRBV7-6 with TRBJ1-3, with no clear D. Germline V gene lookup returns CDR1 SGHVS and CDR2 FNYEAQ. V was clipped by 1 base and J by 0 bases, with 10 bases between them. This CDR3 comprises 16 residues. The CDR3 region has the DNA TGTGCCAGCAGCTTAGATACAAGTTTCTCTGGAAACACCATATATTTT. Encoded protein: CASSLDTSFSGNTIYF.

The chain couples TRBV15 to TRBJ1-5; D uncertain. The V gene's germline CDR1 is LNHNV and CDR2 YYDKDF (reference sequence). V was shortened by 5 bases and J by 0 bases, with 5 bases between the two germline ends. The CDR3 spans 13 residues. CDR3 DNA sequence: TGTGCCACCAGCGTTAATAGCAATCAGCCCCAGCATTTT. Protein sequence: CATSVNSNQPQHF.

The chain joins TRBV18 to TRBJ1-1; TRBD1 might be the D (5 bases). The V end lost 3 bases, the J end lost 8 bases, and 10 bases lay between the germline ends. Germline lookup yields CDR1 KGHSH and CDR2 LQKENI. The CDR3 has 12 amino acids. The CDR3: CASSPRDGEAFF. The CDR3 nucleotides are TGTGCCAGCTCACCGCGGGACGGCGAAGCTTTCTTT.

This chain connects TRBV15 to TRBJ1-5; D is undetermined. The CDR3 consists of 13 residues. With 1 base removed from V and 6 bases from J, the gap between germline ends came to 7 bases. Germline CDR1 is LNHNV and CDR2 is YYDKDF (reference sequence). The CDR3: CATSRGRGQPQHF. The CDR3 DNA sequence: TGTGCCACCAGCAGAGGTCGAGGTCAGCCCCAGCATTTT.

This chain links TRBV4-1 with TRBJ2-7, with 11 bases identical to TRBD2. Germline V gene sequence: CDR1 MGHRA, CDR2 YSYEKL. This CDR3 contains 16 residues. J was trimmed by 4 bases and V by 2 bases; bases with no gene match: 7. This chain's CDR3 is CASSQNLAGGVYEQYF. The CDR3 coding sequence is TGCGCCAGCAGCCAAAACCTAGCGGGGGGCGTATACGAGCAGTACTTC.

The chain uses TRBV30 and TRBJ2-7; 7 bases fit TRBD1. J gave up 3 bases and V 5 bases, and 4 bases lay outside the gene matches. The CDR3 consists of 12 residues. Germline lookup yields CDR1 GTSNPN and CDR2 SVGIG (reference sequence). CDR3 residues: CAWGDSRYEQYF. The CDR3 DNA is TGTGCCTGGGGGGACAGCCGCTACGAGCAGTACTTC.

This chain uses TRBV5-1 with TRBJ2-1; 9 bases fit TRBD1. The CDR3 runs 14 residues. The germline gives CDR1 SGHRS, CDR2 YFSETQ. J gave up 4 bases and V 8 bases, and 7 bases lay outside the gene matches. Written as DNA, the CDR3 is TGCGCCAGTGGGGTCGGACAGGGGTACAATGAGCAGTTCTTC. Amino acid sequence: CASGVGQGYNEQFF.